The T cell receptor beta chain under discussion was sequenced for a study of cytomegalovirus exposure and HLA in healthy donors. The donors were part of the validation cohort of 120 subjects. That cohort was separate from the first cohort, which comprised 500 to 700 subjects. The data were produced by immunoSEQ multiplex PCR, yet TCRdb's version contains in-frame clones alone and is incomplete. Of 120,000 to 150,000 clones in the sample, about nine tenths are singletons; the top ten hold under 5%. To note about this clone: Its target is not known.

Study findings and constraints: Clusters of TCRs from the first cohort tended to co-occur in the 110 or so validation repertoires (as a later analysis found). According to reports, the classifier identified cytomegalovirus status with high specificity and sensitivity. In vitro testing confirmed three CMV-associated chains as specific for CMV antigens.

Sequencing was done on a sample of PBMCs. The sequence was collected from a young man in good health and CMV-seropositive.

The CDR3 bases are TGTGCCTGGGGACTAGCCTATGAGCAGTTCTTC. Translation gives CAWGLAYEQFF. The V call is TRBV30, the J call TRBJ2-1; 8 bases align to TRBD2. Germline CDR1 is GTSNPN and CDR2 is SVGIG (reference sequence). Trimming cost V 5 bases and J 8 bases; bases outside gene matches: 2. The CDR3 covers 11 residues.